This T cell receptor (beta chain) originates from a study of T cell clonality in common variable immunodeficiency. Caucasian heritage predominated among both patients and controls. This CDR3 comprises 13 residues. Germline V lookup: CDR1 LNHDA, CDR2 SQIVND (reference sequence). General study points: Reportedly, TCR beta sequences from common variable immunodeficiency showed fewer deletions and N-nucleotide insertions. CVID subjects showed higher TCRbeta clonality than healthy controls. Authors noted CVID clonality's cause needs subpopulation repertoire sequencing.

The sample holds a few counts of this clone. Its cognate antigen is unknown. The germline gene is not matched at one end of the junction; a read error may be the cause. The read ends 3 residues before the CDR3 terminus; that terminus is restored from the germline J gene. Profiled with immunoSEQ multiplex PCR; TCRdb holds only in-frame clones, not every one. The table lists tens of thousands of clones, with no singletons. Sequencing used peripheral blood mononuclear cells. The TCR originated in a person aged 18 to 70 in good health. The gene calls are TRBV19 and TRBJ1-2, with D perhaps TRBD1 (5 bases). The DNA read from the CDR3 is TGTGCCAGTAGTATTAAAGGGGCGTATGAC. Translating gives CASSIKGAYD. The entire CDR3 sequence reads CASSIKGAYDYTF.